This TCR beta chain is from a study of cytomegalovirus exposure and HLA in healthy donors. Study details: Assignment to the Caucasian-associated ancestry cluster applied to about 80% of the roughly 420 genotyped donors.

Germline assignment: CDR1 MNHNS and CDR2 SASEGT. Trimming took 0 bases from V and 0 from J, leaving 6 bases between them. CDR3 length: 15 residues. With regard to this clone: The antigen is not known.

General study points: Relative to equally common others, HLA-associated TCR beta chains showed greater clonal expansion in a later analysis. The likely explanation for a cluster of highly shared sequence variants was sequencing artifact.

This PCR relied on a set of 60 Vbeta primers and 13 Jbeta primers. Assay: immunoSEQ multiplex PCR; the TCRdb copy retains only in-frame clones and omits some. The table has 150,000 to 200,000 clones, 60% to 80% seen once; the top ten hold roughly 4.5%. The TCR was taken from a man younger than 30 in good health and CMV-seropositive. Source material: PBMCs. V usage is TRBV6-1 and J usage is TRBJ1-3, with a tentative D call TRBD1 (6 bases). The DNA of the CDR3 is TGTGCCAGCAGTGAAGCGACAGGCTCTGGAAACACCATATATTTT. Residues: CASSEATGSGNTIYF.